This TCR beta chain was sequenced in a study of blood T cell repertoires in COVID-19. V lost 4 bases to trimming and J lost 0 bases, with 11 bases between them. CDR3 length: 15 residues. Germline loops: CDR1 LGHDT, CDR2 YNNKEL (reference sequence). In the study's own analysis: Using reference gene primer amplification, nucleated cell counts were estimated. The repertoire was sequenced with immunoSEQ multiplex PCR; TCRdb's copy has only in-frame clones and lacks some. V, J and clone size reflect that table, while D and trimming were determined from the DNA. The sample yields about 150,000 clones, about 83% seen once.

Sequencing was carried out using peripheral blood. The receptor was isolated from a woman of 80 years or more with acute or convalescent COVID-19. This chain uses TRBV3-1 (or the pseudogene TRBV3-2) with TRBJ2-3; the D gene is possibly TRBD1 (5 bases). The CDR3 loop is CASSPPGQSTDTQYF. DNA for the CDR3: TGTGCCAGCAGCCCGCCTGGACAAAGCACAGATACGCAGTATTTT.